This TCR beta chain was sequenced during a study of T cell repertoires in cytomegalovirus infection. Across the study: The authors relied on CMV epitopes, both recently identified HLA-C-restricted and well-studied HLA-B-restricted. An indication of both CMV infection and matching HLA type came from public TCR beta signatures. The study's findings and limits: The response measured ex vivo was dominated by TCR beta clonotypes (HLA-C-restricted and CMV-specific).

A total of 17 residues make up the CDR3, ends included. Germline CDR1 KGHDR, CDR2 SFDVKD. Using its own MiXCR run on the reads, TCRdb lists one record per CDR3 protein. The sample holds a few hundred thousand distinct CDR3 sequences, roughly 28% seen once. Concerning this clonotype itself: Its antigen remains unidentified. No DNA is shown, since the ends of the CDR3 on it are uncertain; the CDR3 is the one TCRdb lists.

The receptor was derived from a human donor in good health (CMV status not recorded). Some clones in this sample may be carry-over from other donors' samples. The rearrangement links TRBV24-1 to TRBJ2-2; TRBD1, the table's D call, lacks a check against the DNA. Source: cultured PBMCs, taken from culture after CMV antigen stimulation. The CDR3 here is CATSDFGAGKNTGELFF.